This T cell receptor beta chain is from a study of blood T cell repertoires in COVID-19. V was shortened by 4 bases and J by 4 bases, with 13 bases between the two germline ends. Germline CDR1 is KGHSY and CDR2 is FQNENV. The CDR3 contains 14 residues. Under the authors' procedure: It was from reference gene primer amplification that nucleated cell counts were estimated. Assay: immunoSEQ multiplex PCR; the TCRdb copy retains only in-frame clones and omits some. V, J and clone size reflect that table, while D and trimming were determined from the DNA. This table has about 360,000 clones, around 82% appearing once.

The sequencing sample was made of peripheral blood. The source is a man between 25 and 39 years old with active or convalescent COVID-19. The V call is TRBV16, the J call TRBJ1-2; D is perhaps TRBD1 (6 bases). The DNA for the CDR3 is TGTGCCAGCAGCCCTAGCGGGGGCCCCTATGGCTACACCTTC. The encoded protein is CASSPSGGPYGYTF. Together with reference TRBV16 and TRBJ1-2, the CDR3 gives the full variable domain: GEEVAQTPKHLVRGEGQKAKLYCAPIKGHSYVFWYQQVLKNEFKFLISFQNENVFDETGMPKERFSAKCLPNSPCSLEIQATKLEDSAVYFCASSPSGGPYGYTFGSGTRLTVV.